The text below deals with one T cell receptor (beta chain). Its specificity is not known. Replicate PCRs for sorted subsets used around 190 ng DNA; this equaled 25,000 to 30,000 T cell genomes. Repertoires were generated with immunoSEQ multiplex PCR, while TCRdb's copy carries only in-frame clones and drops some. Of around 1.5 million clones listed, about 98% are singletons. This record comes from a study of shared clonotypes between healthy human individuals. General study results and limits: Non-shared clonotypes had lower generation probabilities than those shared by all four donors.

V was shortened by 3 bases and J by 5 bases, with 6 bases between the two germline ends. The germline CDR1 and CDR2 sequences are SGHDT and YYEEEE. The CDR3 contains 12 residues. Among the donors, all were Caucasian adults who lived in Nashville, Tennessee. A CD45RA+ naive subset and a CD45RA-negative memory subset were split from CD4+ cells. This receptor was taken from a man aged 25-45 years in good health. The gene calls are TRBV5-6 and TRBJ1-5; no reliable D call. What was sequenced was naive CD4+ T cells sorted from blood. As for subset: CD45RA+ positively selected. The CDR3 region is CASSYRDQPQHF. The CDR3 nucleotides read TGTGCCAGCAGCTACAGAGATCAGCCCCAGCATTTT. Full variable domain (outside the CDR3, taken from reference TRBV5-6 and TRBJ1-5): DAGVTQSPTHLIKTRGQQVTLRCSPKSGHDTVSWYQQALGQGPQFIFQYYEEEERQRGNFPDRFSGHQFPNYSSELNVNALLLGDSALYLCASSYRDQPQHFGDGTRLSIL.